The T cell receptor (beta chain) under discussion was sequenced for a study of control samples from healthy donors and cancer patients. The protocol was immunoSEQ multiplex PCR, while the TCRdb copy is restricted to in-frame clones and leaves out a portion. In the table there are 120,000 to 150,000 clones, roughly 90% of which are singletons. V was pared by 2 bases and J by 3 bases, with 5 bases of the junction left unmatched. Germline CDR1 reads SGHRS; CDR2 reads YFSETQ. The CDR3 contains 15 residues. The sequence derives from a man aged 25-45 years in good health. J is TRBJ2-7 and V is TRBV5-1, with TRBD1 matching 10 bases. Sequences were obtained from blood. Here the CDR3 DNA reads TGCGCCAGCAGCTTCGGGACAGGGGCTAACTACGAGCAGTACTTC. The encoded protein is CASSFGTGANYEQYF. Drawing the rest from reference TRBV5-1 and TRBJ2-7, the complete variable domain is KAGVTQTPRYLIKTRGQQVTLSCSPISGHRSVSWYQQTPGQGLQFLFEYFSETQRNKGNFPGRFSGRQFSNSRSEMNVSTLELGDSALYLCASSFGTGANYEQYFGPGTRLTVT.